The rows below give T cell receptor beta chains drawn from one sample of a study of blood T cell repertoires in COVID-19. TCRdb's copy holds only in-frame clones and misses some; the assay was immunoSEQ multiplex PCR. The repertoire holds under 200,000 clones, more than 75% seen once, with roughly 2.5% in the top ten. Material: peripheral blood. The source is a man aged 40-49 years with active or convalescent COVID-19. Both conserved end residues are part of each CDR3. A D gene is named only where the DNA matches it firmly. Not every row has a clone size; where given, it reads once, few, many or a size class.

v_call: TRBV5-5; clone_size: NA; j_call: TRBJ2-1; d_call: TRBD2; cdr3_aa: CASSPLGGGSNEQFF; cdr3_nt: TGTGCCAGCAGCCCCCTCGGCGGGGGGAGTAATGAGCAGTTCTTC
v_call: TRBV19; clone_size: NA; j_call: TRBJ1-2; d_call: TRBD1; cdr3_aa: CASSRPGQGRYTF; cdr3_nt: TGTGCCAGTAGTAGACCGGGACAGGGAAGATACACCTTC
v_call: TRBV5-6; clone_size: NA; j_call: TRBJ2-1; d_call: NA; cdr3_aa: CASSLSAALPGLETNEQFF; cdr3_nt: TGTGCCAGCAGCTTGTCAGCGGCATTACCGGGTCTAGAAACCAATGAGCAGTTCTTC
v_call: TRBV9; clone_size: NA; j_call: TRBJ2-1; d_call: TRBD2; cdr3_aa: CASSVWTSGGAGEQFF; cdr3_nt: TGTGCCAGCAGCGTATGGACTAGCGGGGGGGCAGGAGAGCAGTTCTTC
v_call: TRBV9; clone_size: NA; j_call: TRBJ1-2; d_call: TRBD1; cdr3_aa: CASSERQGANYGYTF; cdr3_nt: TGTGCCAGCAGCGAACGACAGGGGGCCAACTATGGCTACACCTTC
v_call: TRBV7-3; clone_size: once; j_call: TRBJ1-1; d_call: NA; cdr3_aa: CASSLHGVDTEAFF; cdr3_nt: TGTGCCAGCAGCTTGCACGGGGTTGACACTGAAGCTTTCTTT
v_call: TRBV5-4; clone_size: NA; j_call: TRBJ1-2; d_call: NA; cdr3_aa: CASSPHSGGLNYGYTF; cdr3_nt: TGTGCCAGCAGCCCCCACTCGGGGGGGTTAAATTATGGCTACACCTTC
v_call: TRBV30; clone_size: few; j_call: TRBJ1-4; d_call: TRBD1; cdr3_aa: CAWSGGTDFEKLFF; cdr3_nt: TGTGCCTGGAGTGGTGGGACAGACTTTGAAAAACTGTTTTTT
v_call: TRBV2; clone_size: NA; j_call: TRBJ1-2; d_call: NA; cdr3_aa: CATRREVNGYTF; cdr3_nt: TGTGCCACTCGCCGGGAAGTCAATGGCTACACCTTC
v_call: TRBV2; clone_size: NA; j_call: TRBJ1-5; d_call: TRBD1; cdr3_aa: CASSEVRGINQPQHF; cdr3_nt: TGTGCCAGCAGTGAAGTCAGGGGGATTAATCAGCCCCAGCATTTT
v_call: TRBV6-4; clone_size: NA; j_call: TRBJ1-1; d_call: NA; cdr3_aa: CASSEVGGTEAFF; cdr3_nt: TGTGCCAGCAGTGAGGTCGGGGGCACTGAAGCTTTCTTT
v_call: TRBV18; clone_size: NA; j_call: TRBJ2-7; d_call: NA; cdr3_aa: CASSPGASSYEQYF; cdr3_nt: TGTGCCAGCTCACCAGGGGCCAGCTCCTACGAGCAGTACTTC
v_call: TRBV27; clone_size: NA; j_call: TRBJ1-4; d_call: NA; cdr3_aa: CASSLRLARGRNEKLFF; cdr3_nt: TGTGCCAGCAGTTTGAGGTTAGCCAGGGGCAGGAATGAAAAACTGTTTTTT
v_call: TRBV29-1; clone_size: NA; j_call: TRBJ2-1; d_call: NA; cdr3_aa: CSVAGTYSTNNEQFF; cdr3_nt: TGCAGCGTTGCCGGGACTTATTCCACCAACAATGAGCAGTTCTTC
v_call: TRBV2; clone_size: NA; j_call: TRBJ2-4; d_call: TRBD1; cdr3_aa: CASRGQGIAKNIQYF; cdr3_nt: TGTGCCAGCAGAGGACAGGGGATAGCCAAAAACATTCAGTACTTC
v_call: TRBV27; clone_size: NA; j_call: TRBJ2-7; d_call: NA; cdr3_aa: CASSLYPLYYEQYF; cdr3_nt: TGTGCCAGCAGTTTATATCCCCTTTATTACGAGCAGTACTTC
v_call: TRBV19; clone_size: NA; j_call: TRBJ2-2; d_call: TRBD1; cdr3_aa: CASSMYRGRTGELFF; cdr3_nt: TGTGCCAGTAGTATGTACAGGGGGCGGACCGGGGAGCTGTTTTTT
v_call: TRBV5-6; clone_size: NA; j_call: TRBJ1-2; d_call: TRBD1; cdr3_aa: CASSFPGTGGLYGYTF; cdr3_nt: TGTGCCAGCAGCTTTCCCGGGACAGGGGGCTTGTATGGCTACACCTTC
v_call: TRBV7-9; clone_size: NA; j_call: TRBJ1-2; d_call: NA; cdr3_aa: CASSSSVNYGYTF; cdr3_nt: TGTGCCAGCAGCTCATCAGTTAACTATGGCTACACCTTC
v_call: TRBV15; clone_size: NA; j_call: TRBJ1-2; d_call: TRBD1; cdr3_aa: CATSRVTGGDYGYTF; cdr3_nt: TGTGCCACCAGCAGAGTAACAGGGGGCGACTATGGCTACACCTTC
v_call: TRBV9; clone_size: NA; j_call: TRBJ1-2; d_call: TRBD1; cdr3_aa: CASTLGQGDYGYTF; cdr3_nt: TGTGCCAGCACCCTGGGACAGGGGGACTATGGCTACACCTTC
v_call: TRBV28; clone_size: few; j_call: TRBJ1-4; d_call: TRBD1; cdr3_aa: CASSFQGASNEKLFF; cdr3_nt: TGTGCCAGCAGCTTTCAGGGGGCTTCTAATGAAAAACTGTTTTTT
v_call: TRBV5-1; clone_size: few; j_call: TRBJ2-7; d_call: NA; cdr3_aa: CASSLGTEFYEQYF; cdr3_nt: TGCGCCAGCAGCTTGGGGACAGAGTTCTACGAGCAGTACTTC
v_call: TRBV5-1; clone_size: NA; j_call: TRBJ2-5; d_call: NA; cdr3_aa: CASSFGTLRETQYF; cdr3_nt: TGCGCCAGCAGCTTTGGGACACTAAGGGAGACCCAGTACTTC
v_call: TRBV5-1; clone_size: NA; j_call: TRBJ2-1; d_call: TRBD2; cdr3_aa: CASSEGLAGVNEQFF; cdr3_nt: TGCGCCAGCAGCGAAGGACTAGCGGGGGTGAATGAGCAGTTCTTC
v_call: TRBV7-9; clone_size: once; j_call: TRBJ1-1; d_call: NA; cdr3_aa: CASSLNRGHEAFF; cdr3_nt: TGTGCCAGCAGCTTAAATCGCGGACATGAAGCTTTCTTT
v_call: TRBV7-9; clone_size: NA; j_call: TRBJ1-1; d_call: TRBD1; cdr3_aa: CASSPDYGTGRGAEAFF; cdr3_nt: TGTGCCAGCAGCCCCGACTATGGGACAGGGAGGGGGGCTGAAGCTTTCTTT
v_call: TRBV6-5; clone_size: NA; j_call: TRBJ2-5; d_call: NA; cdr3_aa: CASSLSGSKGTQYF; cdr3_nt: TGTGCCAGCAGTTTAAGCGGGTCTAAGGGGACCCAGTACTTC
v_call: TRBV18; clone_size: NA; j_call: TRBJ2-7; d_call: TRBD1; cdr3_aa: CASSPGTGFRYEQYF; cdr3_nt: TGTGCCAGCTCCCCCGGGACAGGGTTTCGCTACGAGCAGTACTTC
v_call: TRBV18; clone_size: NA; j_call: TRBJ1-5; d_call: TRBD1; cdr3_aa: CASSTTGGNQPQHF; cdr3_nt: TGTGCCAGCTCAACGACAGGGGGGAATCAGCCCCAGCATTTT
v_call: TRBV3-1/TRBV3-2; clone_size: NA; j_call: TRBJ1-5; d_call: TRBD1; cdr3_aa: CASSRGTGGFGNQPQHF; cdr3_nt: TGTGCCAGCAGCCGAGGGACAGGGGGTTTTGGTAATCAGCCCCAGCATTTT
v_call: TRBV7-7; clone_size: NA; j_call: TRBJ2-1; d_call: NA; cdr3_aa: CASSLAGSSYNEQFF; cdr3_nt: TGTGCTAGCAGCTTAGCAGGGAGCTCCTACAATGAGCAGTTCTTC
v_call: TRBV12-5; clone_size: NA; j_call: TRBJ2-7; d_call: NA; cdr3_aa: CASGLPGRSSYEQYF; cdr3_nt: TGTGCTAGTGGTTTGCCCGGCAGGTCCTCCTACGAGCAGTACTTC
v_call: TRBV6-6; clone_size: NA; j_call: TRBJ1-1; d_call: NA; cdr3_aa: CASNKMRNTEAFF; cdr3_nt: TGTGCCAGCAATAAAATGAGGAACACTGAAGCTTTCTTT
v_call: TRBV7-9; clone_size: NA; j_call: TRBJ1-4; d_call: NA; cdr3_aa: CASSDKGEANEKLFF; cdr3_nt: TGTGCCAGCAGCGACAAGGGGGAAGCTAATGAAAAACTGTTTTTT
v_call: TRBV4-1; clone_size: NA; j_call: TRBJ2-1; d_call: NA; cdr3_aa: CASSQEDSAYNEQFF; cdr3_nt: TGCGCCAGCAGCCAAGAAGATAGCGCTTACAATGAGCAGTTCTTC
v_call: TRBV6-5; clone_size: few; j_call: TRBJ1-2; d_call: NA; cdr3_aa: CASSYSRVPYGYTF; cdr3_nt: TGTGCCAGCAGTTACTCCAGGGTCCCCTATGGCTACACCTTC
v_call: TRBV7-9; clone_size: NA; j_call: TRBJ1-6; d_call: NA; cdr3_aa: CASSSDRFNSPLHF; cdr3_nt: TGTGCCAGCAGCTCAGACAGGTTCAATTCACCCCTCCACTTT
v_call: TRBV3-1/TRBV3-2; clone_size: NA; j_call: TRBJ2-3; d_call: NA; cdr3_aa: CASSQGTGNTDTQYF; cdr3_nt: TGTGCCAGCAGCCAAGGTACGGGGAACACAGATACGCAGTATTTT